These 23 T cell receptor beta chains originate from one sample sequenced in a study of blood T cell repertoires in COVID-19. Sequencing was performed with immunoSEQ multiplex PCR; in TCRdb, only in-frame clones are kept and a portion is missing. This sample has more than 250,000 clones, with approximately 90% found just once. Specimen: peripheral blood. These receptors all stem from a woman younger than 45 with COVID-19, enrolled during active disease.

This chain uses TRBV11-2 with TRBJ2-3; 9 positions agree with TRBD1. The CDR3 runs 15 residues. Germline values: CDR1 SGHAT, CDR2 FQNNGV. The V and J ends lost 3 bases and 3 bases, in that order; junction bases with no gene match: 4. CDR3 protein: CASSFNRGRTDTQYF. Written as DNA, the CDR3 is TGTGCCAGCAGCTTCAACAGGGGGCGGACAGATACGCAGTATTTT.

This clone has a single count. The DNA for the CDR3 is TGTGCCAGCAGCCCCCGGGACTCTAATTCACCCCTCCACTTT. Its translation: CASSPRDSNSPLHF. This sequence joins TRBV11-2 and TRBJ1-6; tentatively, D is TRBD1 (5 bases). V lost 5 bases, J lost 6 bases, and 11 bases lay in between. The CDR3 is 14 amino acids. CDR1 is SGHAT and CDR2 is FQNNGV in the germline V gene.

This sequence joins TRBV7-6 and TRBJ1-6; TRBD1 is a possible D gene (6 bases). The CDR3 runs to 16 residues. V dropped 5 bases and J dropped 4 bases, with 15 bases sitting between them. Germline V CDR1 and CDR2: SGHVS, FNYEAQ. The CDR3 DNA is TGTGCCAGCAGCCTCCGGACAGACAGTTATAATTCACCCCTCCACTTT. As protein: CASSLRTDSYNSPLHF.

The V and J genes are TRBV3-1 (or the pseudogene TRBV3-2) and TRBJ2-2; a possible D gene is TRBD1 (5 bases). The V gene's germline CDR1 is LGHDT and CDR2 YNNKEL (reference sequence). V was trimmed by 0 bases and J by 3 bases, leaving 8 bases between them. This CDR3 comprises 15 residues. The chain's CDR3 is CASSQEAGYTGELFF. The CDR3 bases are TGTGCCAGCAGCCAAGAGGCAGGGTACACCGGGGAGCTGTTTTTT.

The table lists this clone with a count of one. The chain has TRBV4-3 and TRBJ2-1; 7 nucleotides agree with TRBD1. Germline lookup yields CDR1 LGHNA and CDR2 YSLEER. V dropped 0 bases and J dropped 10; count of bases not matched to a gene: 9. CDR3 length equals 15 residues. CDR3 residues: CASSQDGGQQTEQFF. CDR3 sequence (DNA): TGCGCCAGCAGCCAAGATGGGGGACAGCAGACCGAGCAGTTCTTC.

The J gene is TRBJ1-2, the V gene TRBV30; tentative D call: TRBD1 (6 bases). The V gene's germline CDR1 is GTSNPN and CDR2 SVGIG (reference sequence). This CDR3 has 13 residues. Trimming cost V 7 bases and J 6 bases, with 18 bases left between them. CDR3 region: CAFLPLAGDGYTF. Written as DNA, the CDR3 is TGTGCCTTCTTACCATTGGCAGGGGATGGCTACACCTTC. The full variable domain, in which reference TRBV30 and TRBJ1-2 provide the parts outside the CDR3, is SQTIHQWPATLVQPVGSPLSLECTVEGTSNPNLYWYRQAAGRGLQLLFYSVGIGQISSEVPQNLSASRPQDRQFILSSKKLLLSDSGFYLCAFLPLAGDGYTFGSGTRLTVV.

This chain connects TRBV6-6 to TRBJ1-2, with D tentatively TRBD1 (6 bases). The CDR3 covers 16 residues. Trimming removed 7 bases at V and 8 bases at J, with 26 bases between. CDR1 and CDR2 (germline): MNHNY, SVGAGI (reference sequence). The CDR3 sequence is CASIPRQGGGVGGYTF. DNA of the CDR3: TGTGCCAGCATTCCGAGGCAGGGAGGGGGGGTCGGAGGCTACACCTTC.

The chain carries TRBV27 and TRBJ2-7, with a weak D call TRBD1 (6 bases). V was shortened by 6 bases and J by 2 bases, with 17 bases between the two germline ends. CDR1 and CDR2 (germline): MNHEY, SMNVEV (reference sequence). The CDR3 has 15 amino acids. CDR3 protein: CASSRSDSRAYEQYF. CDR3 nucleotide sequence: TGTGCCAGCAGCCGGTCGGACAGCAGGGCCTACGAGCAGTACTTC.

The chain links TRBV7-9 to TRBJ2-3; 9 bases are shared with TRBD2. CDR3 length: 14 residues. V was pared by 3 bases and J by 4 bases, with 2 bases of the junction left unmatched. Germline V gene data show CDR1 as SEHNR and CDR2 as FQNEAQ (reference sequence). The CDR3 region is CASSFRLAADTQYF. DNA for the CDR3: TGTGCCAGCAGCTTCAGACTAGCGGCAGATACGCAGTATTTT.

The V gene is TRBV25-1, the J gene TRBJ1-1, with 8 bases fitting TRBD1. The length of the CDR3 is 14 residues. CDR1 is MGHDK, CDR2 SYGVNS, per germline. The V gene end was trimmed by 6 bases and the J gene end by 6 bases; junction bases not matched to a gene: 9. This chain's CDR3 is CASSDHSGGPEAFF. DNA for the CDR3: TGTGCCAGCAGCGACCACTCAGGGGGCCCTGAAGCTTTCTTT.

This chain uses TRBV11-3 with TRBJ2-5; TRBD2 matches at 10 bases. The CDR3 contains 13 residues. CDR1 and CDR2 (germline): SGHNT, YENEEA. J lost 5 bases, V lost 3 bases, and 0 bases had no gene match. The CDR3 bases are TGTGCCAGCAGCTTGACTAGCGGGGAGACCCAGTACTTC. Residues: CASSLTSGETQYF.

V is TRBV28 and J is TRBJ1-2, with a possible D match to TRBD1 (6 bases). Between the trimmed V and J ends, which lost 1 base and 4 bases, there was a span of 19 bases. Germline CDR1 MDHEN, CDR2 SYDVKM. CDR3 length: 17 residues. The CDR3 loop is CASSLSPGRGQLYGYTF. CDR3 in DNA: TGTGCCAGCAGTTTATCCCCCGGCAGGGGCCAACTCTATGGCTACACCTTC.

This chain connects TRBV4-1 to TRBJ1-1; a weak D match, TRBD1 (5 bases). Germline-derived CDR1 and CDR2 are MGHRA and YSYEKL. The V end was cut by 1 base, the J end by 7 bases, with 13 bases between. This CDR3 has 14 amino acids. CDR3 residues: CASSQVARGGEAFF. In nucleotides, the CDR3 is TGCGCCAGCAGCCAAGTAGCTAGGGGTGGTGAAGCTTTCTTT.

This chain joins TRBV5-1 and TRBJ1-3; TRBD1 matches at 12 bases. Germline trimming cut 1 base from V and 1 base from J; bases unmatched to any gene: 15. Germline V gene data show CDR1 as SGHRS and CDR2 as YFSETQ. There are 21 residues in the CDR3. This chain's CDR3 is CASSLRNGTGGLQFSGNTIYF. The CDR3 nucleotides read TGCGCCAGCAGCTTGAGGAATGGGACAGGGGGCCTCCAGTTTTCTGGAAACACCATATATTTT.

The CDR3 DNA sequence: TGCGCCAGCAGCTCGGGACAGGGGGCGCATAATTCACCCCTCCACTTT. Amino acids: CASSSGQGAHNSPLHF. The genes are TRBV5-1 and TRBJ1-6; 12 bases map to TRBD1. Germline V gene sequence: CDR1 SGHRS, CDR2 YFSETQ. Trimming at V came to 3 bases and at J to 5 bases, leaving 3 bases not matched to a gene. The CDR3 extends over 16 amino acids.

The chain joins TRBV6-4 to TRBJ1-6; no definite D call. The CDR3 covers 13 residues. CDR1 and CDR2 from the germline V gene are MRHNA and SNTAGT. The V gene lost 4 bases and the J gene lost 11 bases, with 12 bases spanning the gap. The CDR3 here is CASSGEDGTPLHF. For the CDR3, the DNA is TGTGCCAGCAGTGGTGAGGACGGGACACCCCTCCACTTT.

This chain uses TRBV18 with TRBJ2-2; 9 bases fit TRBD1. Trimming removed 3 bases from V and 2 bases from J; junction bases left unmatched: 1. Germline lookup yields CDR1 KGHSH and CDR2 LQKENI. The CDR3 is 15 amino acids. CDR3 nucleotide sequence: TGTGCCAGCTCACCGGGACAGGGTAACACCGGGGAGCTGTTTTTT. Translated: CASSPGQGNTGELFF.

The V gene is TRBV9, the J gene TRBJ1-3; D ambiguous. Germline CDR1 is SGDLS and CDR2 is YYNGEE. The CDR3 extends over 16 amino acids. Trimming removed 0 bases from V and 0 bases from J, with 10 bases in between. The CDR3 spells CASSVVPDFSGNTIYF. The CDR3 nucleotides are TGTGCCAGCAGCGTAGTTCCGGACTTCTCTGGAAACACCATATATTTT.

The CDR3 DNA reads TGCAGCGAACAGGGGGCGAGATCTGAAGCTTTCTTT. Amino acids: CSEQGARSEAFF. The chain carries TRBV29-1 and TRBJ1-1; 9 bases line up with TRBD1. The CDR3 extends over 12 amino acids. With 7 bases clipped from V and 6 bases from J, the junction kept 6 bases outside the gene matches. From germline, CDR1 is SQVTM and CDR2 ANQGSEA. The full variable domain, with the rest looked up from reference TRBV29-1 and TRBJ1-1, is SAVISQKPSRDICQRGTSLTIQCQVDSQVTMMFWYRQQPGQSLTLIATANQGSEATYESGFVIDKFPISRPNLTFSTLTVSNMSPEDSSIYLCSEQGARSEAFFGQGTRLTVV.

J is TRBJ1-5 and V is TRBV6-5, with a weak D call TRBD1 (6 bases). The V end lost 8 bases, the J end lost 2 bases, and 16 bases lay between the germline ends. The germline V gene has CDR1 MNHEY and CDR2 SVGAGI. The CDR3 is 15 residues long. The CDR3 region has the DNA TGTGCCAGCGGCCGGACAGCATCGGGCAATCAGCCCCAGCATTTT. This sequence encodes CASGRTASGNQPQHF.

The chain couples TRBV18 to TRBJ1-1; D may be TRBD1 (5 bases). Per germline, CDR1 KGHSH and CDR2 LQKENI. Deletions cut 0 bases from V and 4 bases from J, with 6 bases between. The CDR3 totals 13 residues. CDR3 sequence: CASSPPQGTEAFF. Here the CDR3 DNA reads TGTGCCAGCTCACCACCCCAGGGCACTGAAGCTTTCTTT.

The chain is built from TRBV5-5 and TRBJ2-7; D is perhaps TRBD1 (6 bases). Trimming cost V 3 bases and J 2 bases, with 12 bases left between them. CDR3 length: 14 residues. Germline values: CDR1 SGHKS, CDR2 YYEKEE (reference sequence). In DNA, the CDR3 is TGTGCCAGCAGCTACTTTGGACAGCCCTACGAGCAGTACTTC. It yields the protein CASSYFGQPYEQYF.

As for this clone: Other DNA sequences within the sample encode an identical CDR3. This chain connects TRBV29-1 to TRBJ1-2; TRBD1 matches at 9 bases. CDR1 is SQVTM, CDR2 ANQGSEA, per germline. Unmatched junction bases numbered 7, after V lost 6 bases and J lost 5 bases. This CDR3 is built from 13 residues. The CDR3 region is CSVPQGAGYGYTF. For the CDR3, the DNA is TGCAGCGTCCCACAGGGGGCTGGGTATGGCTACACCTTC.